This T cell receptor (beta chain) was recovered during a study of long-term antiretroviral therapy in people with HIV. Study results and limitations: Controls had broader CDR3 length ranges than HIV repertoires did. Although diversity increased after ART, it remained lower than in transplant donor controls. Pre-ART-expanded clones dominated the repertoire at all time points.

Survey-level resolution applied to immunoSEQ assay v3.0. Assay used: immunoSEQ multiplex PCR; TCRdb lists only in-frame clones, some missing. The sample yields about 38,000 clones, around 85% seen once. As for this clone: Its target is unknown.

Until DNA extraction, the samples held between 1-10 million cryopreserved PBMC. The source is a man aged 18 to 30 with HIV. The sample was unsorted PBMCs, taken 1.5 years after starting antiretroviral therapy.

The chain's CDR3 is CASSLVGRRTDTQYF. In DNA form, the CDR3 reads TGCGCCAGCAGCTTGGTGGGGAGGCGGACAGATACGCAGTATTTT. The J gene is TRBJ2-3, the V gene TRBV5-1; D is possibly TRBD2 (6 bases). The length of the CDR3 is 15 residues. Deletions cut 0 bases from V and 3 bases from J, with 11 bases between. Germline V lookup: CDR1 SGHRS, CDR2 YFSETQ.